This TCR beta chain is drawn from a study of T-cell memory formation after mild COVID-19. The V gene lost 0 bases and the J gene lost 2 bases, with 14 bases spanning the gap. Per germline, CDR1 MNHNY and CDR2 SVGAGI (reference sequence). The CDR3 has 16 residues. Using its own MiXCR run on the 5' RACE reads, TCRdb lists one record per CDR3 protein. Among some 130,000 distinct CDR3 sequences listed, around 27% were seen once. Sample: PBMCs or a T cell subset sorted from them (not recorded which). This sequence was found in an adult woman who had mild COVID-19 (a few samples of this study predate the infection). Cell type and time point are not known. This chain joins TRBV6-6 and TRBJ2-7; possibly TRBD1 or TRBD2 for D (6 bases each). CDR3: CASSYSEGEFAYEQYF. The DNA for the CDR3 is TGTGCCAGCAGTTACTCGGAGGGGGAATTTGCCTACGAGCAGTACTTC.